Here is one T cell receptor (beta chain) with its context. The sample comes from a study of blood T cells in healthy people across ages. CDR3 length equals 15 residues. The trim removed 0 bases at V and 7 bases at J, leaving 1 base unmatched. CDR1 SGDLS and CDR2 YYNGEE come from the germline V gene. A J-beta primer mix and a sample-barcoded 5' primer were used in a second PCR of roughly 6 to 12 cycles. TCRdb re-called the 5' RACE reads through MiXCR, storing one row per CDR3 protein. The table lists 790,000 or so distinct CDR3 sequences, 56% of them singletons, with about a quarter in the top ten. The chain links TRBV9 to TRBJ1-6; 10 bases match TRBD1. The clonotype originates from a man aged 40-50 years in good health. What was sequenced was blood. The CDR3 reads CASSVGDRGNSPLHF. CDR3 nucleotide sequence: TGTGCCAGCAGCGTAGGGGACAGGGGAAATTCACCCCTCCACTTT.